This passage covers 9 T cell receptor beta chains from one sample sequenced in a study of breast tumors, draining lymph nodes, adjacent tissues. Using its own MiXCR run on the multiplex PCR reads, TCRdb lists one record per CDR3 protein. The repertoire has under 250,000 distinct CDR3 sequences, roughly 30% of them found once; the top ten carry approximately 1.5%. Samples came from axillary lymph nodes draining the breast cancer. Sequenced material: axillary lymph node tissue. The receptors were gathered from a female donor with breast cancer. Some clones in this sample may be carry-over from other donors' samples.

Comment on this clonotype: One end of the junction does not line up with germline, which may come from a read error. The chain joins TRBV20-1 to TRBJ2-5; D is perhaps TRBD1 or TRBD2 (5 bases each). In germline, CDR1 is DFQATT, CDR2 SNEGSKA (reference sequence). The CDR3 length is 12 residues. CDR3 region: CSATNPRETPYF. In nucleotides, the CDR3 is TGCAGTGCTACAAATCCCAGGGAGACCCCGTACTTC.

As concerns this clonotype: One base away lies a much larger clone, so this may be a sequencing read error. The chain joins TRBV3-1 to TRBJ2-5, with D possibly matching TRBD2 (5 bases). From germline, CDR1 is LGHDT and CDR2 YNNKEL (reference sequence). There are 15 residues in the CDR3. The CDR3 bases are TGTGCCAACAGCCAAGCCGGAGCGGTGTGGGAGACCCAGTACTTC. This translates into CANSQAGAVWETQYF.

This clonotype was observed many times. The V gene is TRBV9, the J gene TRBJ2-5; 9 nucleotides match TRBD1. The germline V gene has CDR1 SGDLS and CDR2 YYNGEE. V lost 4 bases to trimming and J lost 2 bases; unmatched junction nucleotides: 3. This CDR3 comprises 14 residues. CDR3 sequence reads: CASSPGTGQETQYF. The CDR3 nucleotides read TGTGCCAGCAGCCCAGGGACAGGGCAAGAGACCCAGTACTTC.

This clonotype was observed many times. Here the CDR3 reads CASIPGQALIYGYTF. CDR3 DNA: TGTGCCAGCATACCTGGACAGGCTCTGATCTATGGCTACACCTTC. The J gene is TRBJ1-2, the V gene TRBV2; 7 positions agree with TRBD1. Trimming removed 7 bases from V and 4 bases from J; junction bases left unmatched: 12. The germline gives CDR1 SNHLY, CDR2 FYNNEI. The CDR3 loop spans 15 amino acids.

This clonotype has only a few counts. This may be a read error, as it is one base from a much larger clone. This sequence joins TRBV24-1 and TRBJ1-5; D not certain. The germline V and J ends were trimmed by 12 bases and 7 bases, with 21 bases remaining between them. Germline CDR1 and CDR2: KGHDR and SFDVKD. The CDR3 consists of 14 residues. The CDR3: CAAPPSGKRQPQHF. CDR3 nucleotide sequence: TGTGCCGCCCCCCCCAGCGGGAAGCGGCAGCCCCAGCATTTT.

The J gene is TRBJ2-3, the V gene TRBV3-1; D remains unclear. CDR1 and CDR2 from the germline V gene are LGHDT and YNNKEL (reference sequence). This CDR3 region has 15 residues. Trimming took 4 bases from V and 0 from J, leaving 11 bases between them. CDR3 protein: CASSPQRRSTDTQYF. The CDR3 DNA reads TGTGCCAGCAGCCCACAGAGAAGGAGCACAGATACGCAGTATTTT.

In this sample, this clonotype turned up many times. The chain has TRBV15 and TRBJ2-5; D tentatively fits TRBD1 or TRBD2 (5 bases each). CDR1 and CDR2 from the germline V gene are LNHNV and YYDKDF (reference sequence). V was clipped by 5 bases and J by 0 bases, with 16 bases between them. CDR3 length: 16 residues. The CDR3 loop is CATSLLDRSYQETQYF. CDR3 nucleotide sequence: TGTGCCACCAGCCTACTAGACAGATCCTACCAAGAGACCCAGTACTTC.

This clonotype has just a few counts. The chain is built from TRBV3-1 and TRBJ1-1; D gene uncertain. CDR3 length equals 14 residues. The V end lost 0 bases, the J end lost 8 bases, and 13 bases lay between the germline ends. Germline V gene data show CDR1 as LGHDT and CDR2 as YNNKEL (reference sequence). CDR3 region: CASSQDLVQLEAFF. The CDR3 DNA reads as TGTGCCAGCAGCCAAGATCTAGTGCAGCTAGAAGCTTTCTTT.

This clonotype was counted ten times or more. The V call is TRBV24-1, the J call TRBJ2-7; the D gene is possibly TRBD2 (5 bases). V lost 5 bases and J lost 3, with 7 bases in between. CDR3 length: 12 amino acids. Germline lookup yields CDR1 KGHDR and CDR2 SFDVKD. The CDR3 region is CATSGSGYEQYF. The CDR3 nucleotides are TGTGCCACCAGTGGAAGCGGCTACGAGCAGTACTTC.